This TCR beta chain appears in the sequencing data of a study of cytomegalovirus exposure and HLA in healthy donors. Both 60 Vbeta primers and 13 Jbeta primers went into the PCR. Sequenced by immunoSEQ multiplex PCR; TCRdb stores in-frame clones only, minus some. Among 150,000 to 200,000 clones, roughly 80% were seen once, and the ten largest hold 0.25% to 0.3%. CDR1 and CDR2 (germline): SQVTM, ANQGSEA. With 8 bases removed from V and 6 bases from J, the gap between germline ends came to 19 bases. The CDR3 is 14 amino acids. The chain is built from TRBV29-1 and TRBJ2-2, with D tentatively TRBD2 (6 bases). This receptor was identified in a boy aged 5-17 years in good health and CMV-seronegative. Sequencing used PBMCs. DNA for the CDR3: TGCAGCCCGGCCAGTTGGGGGGAGTCCGGGGAGCTGTTTTTT. This encodes CSPASWGESGELFF.